One and the same sample provided the 13 T cell receptor beta chains below, sequenced in a study of CD8 T cells in ankylosing spondylitis. No antigen has been identified for these receptors. Study-level points and caveats: A motif in TCR beta, a set of roughly eight highly homologous variants, appeared characteristic of ankylosing spondylitis blood.

TCRdb processed the 5' RACE reads anew with MiXCR; each CDR3 protein has one entry. The table has 330,000 or so distinct CDR3 sequences, roughly 8% seen once; the top ten hold about 14%. Sequences were obtained from blood, either unsorted or a sorted T cell fraction (not recorded which). The source is a male donor with ankylosing spondylitis.

This clonotype was counted at least ten times. V and J are TRBV12-3 or TRBV12-4 and TRBJ2-2, with 7 bases fitting TRBD2. The CDR3 has 17 residues. After removal of 7 bases from V and 6 bases from J, the junction contained 17 bases not matched to a gene. The CDR3 nucleotides read TGTGCCAGCACCTCAATAGCGGGTCTCCGGAAGTCCGGGGAGCTGTTTTTT. Encoded protein: CASTSIAGLRKSGELFF.

The V and J genes are TRBV6-2 or TRBV6-3 and TRBJ2-1; the D is unclear. Germline V lookup: CDR1 MNHEY, CDR2 SVGEGT. V was cut by 4 bases and J by 12 bases, with 10 bases left in between. CDR3 size: 11 residues. CDR3 residues: CASSLRFWQFF. CDR3 nucleotide sequence: TGTGCCAGCAGTTTAAGGTTTTGGCAGTTCTTC.

The chain links TRBV11-2 to TRBJ2-1; TRBD2 matches at 8 bases. The CDR3 extends over 17 amino acids. Germline V gene sequence: CDR1 SGHAT, CDR2 FQNNGV. V was pared by 1 base and J by 0 bases, with 5 bases of the junction left unmatched. The CDR3, as DNA: TGTGCCAGCAGCTTAGTCCCCGGGAGGGGCTCCTACAATGAGCAGTTCTTC. Translated, it gives CASSLVPGRGSYNEQFF.

This clonotype was found many times. V is TRBV12-3 or TRBV12-4 and J is TRBJ2-1; 7 bases are shared with TRBD1. The CDR3 is made up of 14 amino acids. The junction had 3 bases not matched to a gene; V was cut back by 7 bases and J by 0 bases. In nucleotides, the CDR3 is TGTGCCAGCAAACAGGGGAGCTCCTACAATGAGCAGTTCTTC. It specifies CASKQGSSYNEQFF.

This clonotype was detected only a few times. The rearrangement joins TRBV18 to TRBJ1-1; D call uncertain. Trimming cost V 0 bases and J 2 bases, with 10 bases left between them. Germline CDR1 and CDR2: KGHSH and LQKENI. The CDR3 sequence is 15 residues long. The CDR3 sequence: CASSPPTRFNTEAFF. CDR3 DNA sequence: TGTGCCAGCTCACCACCGACTCGTTTCAACACTGAAGCTTTCTTT. Based on the CDR3 plus reference TRBV18 and TRBJ1-1, the full variable domain is NAGVMQNPRHLVRRRGQEARLRCSPMKGHSHVYWYRQLPEEGLKFMVYLQKENIIDESGMPKERFSAEFPKEGPSILRIQQVVRGDSAAYFCASSPPTRFNTEAFFGQGTRLTVV.

This clonotype has more than one count but fewer than ten. The rearrangement uses TRBV5-1 and TRBJ2-7; D may correspond to TRBD1 or TRBD2 (5 bases each). Germline CDR1 SGHRS, CDR2 YFSETQ. The CDR3 loop spans 14 amino acids. V lost 4 bases and J 5 bases, leaving 16 bases between the germline ends. CDR3 sequence: CASSKDIGVNEQYF. The CDR3, as DNA: TGCGCCAGCAGCAAGGACATCGGGGTCAACGAGCAGTACTTC.

J is TRBJ2-1 and V is TRBV7-9, with 10 bases fitting TRBD2. The CDR3 loop spans 15 amino acids. Germline values: CDR1 SEHNR, CDR2 FQNEAQ (reference sequence). V lost 5 bases, J lost 6 bases, and 7 bases stayed unmatched. CDR3 protein: CASSPSGRAFNEQFF. The CDR3 DNA follows: TGTGCCAGCAGCCCAAGCGGGAGGGCCTTCAATGAGCAGTTCTTC.

Many counts were recorded for this clonotype. The chain has TRBV24-1 and TRBJ2-1; the D is unclear. V lost 2 bases and J 9 bases, leaving 13 bases between the germline ends. The CDR3 is made up of 14 amino acids. From germline, CDR1 is KGHDR and CDR2 SFDVKD. This CDR3 is CATSDSSWRTEQFF. Written as DNA, the CDR3 is TGTGCCACCAGTGATTCGTCTTGGCGGACTGAGCAGTTCTTC.

Only a few counts were recorded for this clonotype. The rearrangement links TRBV15 to TRBJ2-1; 13 nucleotides align to TRBD2. This CDR3 region has 18 residues. CDR1 is LNHNV and CDR2 is YYDKDF in the germline V gene (reference sequence). J gave up 0 bases and V 7 bases, and 9 bases lay outside the gene matches. CDR3 bases: TGTGCCACCACCTCAGGGACTAGCGGGGTCAGCTCCTACAATGAGCAGTTCTTC. It encodes CATTSGTSGVSSYNEQFF. The complete variable domain, with remaining parts taken from reference TRBV15 and TRBJ2-1, reads DAMVIQNPRYQVTQFGKPVTLSCSQTLNHNVMYWYQQKSSQAPKLLFHYYDKDFNNEADTPDNFQSRRPNTSFCFLDIRSPGLGDTAMYLCATTSGTSGVSSYNEQFFGPGTRLTVL.

The chain recombines TRBV5-1 with TRBJ2-3, with TRBD2 as a possible D gene (5 bases). Deletions cut 1 base from V and 2 bases from J, with 11 bases between. Germline V gene sequence: CDR1 SGHRS, CDR2 YFSETQ. CDR3 length: 15 amino acids. CDR3: CASSLSRGDTDTQYF. DNA for the CDR3: TGCGCCAGCAGCTTGTCCCGGGGAGACACAGATACGCAGTATTTT.

This clonotype was picked up a small number of times. The chain recombines TRBV28 with TRBJ2-7; 8 nucleotides line up with TRBD2. From germline, CDR1 is MDHEN and CDR2 SYDVKM. This CDR3 comprises 11 residues. The CDR3 protein is CASGGLYEQYF. The CDR3, as DNA: TGTGCGAGCGGGGGCCTCTACGAGCAGTACTTC.

With respect to this clonotype: This clone may be a read error of a much larger clone one base away. For the CDR3, the DNA is TGCTGTGCTAGACCCCTAGCGACCACAGATACGCAGTATTTT. It yields the protein CCARPLATTDTQYF. The V gene is TRBV20-1, the J gene TRBJ2-3; tentatively, D is TRBD2 (6 bases). The CDR3 loop spans 14 amino acids. Germline CDR1 DFQATT, CDR2 SNEGSKA (reference sequence).

This chain connects TRBV4-2 to TRBJ2-1; D gene unclear. The CDR3 has 16 residues. Germline V gene data show CDR1 as LGHNA and CDR2 as YNFKEQ. V was shortened by 0 bases and J by 0 bases, with 9 bases between the two germline ends. This chain's CDR3 is CASSQDPSVSYNEQFF. DNA for the CDR3: TGTGCCAGCAGCCAAGATCCCTCGGTCTCCTACAATGAGCAGTTCTTC.